Below are 17 T cell receptor beta chains sequenced from a single sample in a study of shared clonotypes between healthy human individuals. Assay: immunoSEQ multiplex PCR; the TCRdb copy retains only in-frame clones and omits some. Among some 480,000 clones listed, 70% to 80% were seen once. The sample was PBMCs. The source of these receptors is a woman between 40 and 50 years old in good health. Some clones in this sample may be carry-over from other donors' samples.

This clone has just one count. The chain is built from TRBV18 and TRBJ2-7; the match to TRBD1 covers 9 bases. CDR3 length: 15 amino acids. Germline values: CDR1 KGHSH, CDR2 LQKENI. Unmatched junction bases numbered 9, after V lost 4 bases and J lost 5 bases. DNA for the CDR3: TGTGCCAGCTCACAAGCCGGGACAGGGCTCGACGAGCAGTACTTC. The encoded protein is CASSQAGTGLDEQYF.

This clone came up a few times. V and J are TRBV15 and TRBJ2-5, with 7 positions matching TRBD1. The J segment lost 4 bases and the V segment lost 1 base, leaving 6 bases of the junction unmatched. Germline V CDR1 and CDR2: LNHNV, YYDKDF (reference sequence). The CDR3 has 15 residues. CDR3 region: CATSRGQGGRETQYF. The CDR3 DNA is TGTGCCACCAGCAGAGGACAGGGTGGGCGAGAGACCCAGTACTTC. The entire variable domain, with the rest obtained from reference TRBV15 and TRBJ2-5, is as follows: DAMVIQNPRYQVTQFGKPVTLSCSQTLNHNVMYWYQQKSSQAPKLLFHYYDKDFNNEADTPDNFQSRRPNTSFCFLDIRSPGLGDTAMYLCATSRGQGGRETQYFGPGTRLLVL.

V usage is TRBV27 and J usage is TRBJ2-7, with D perhaps matching TRBD2 (6 bases). V was cut by 4 bases and J by 4 bases, with 11 bases left in between. Germline CDR1 and CDR2: MNHEY and SMNVEV (reference sequence). The CDR3 runs 13 residues. The DNA for the CDR3 is TGTGCCAGCAGTTCGTGGCGGGAATACGAGCAGTACTTC. Translating gives CASSSWREYEQYF.

V and J are TRBV5-1 and TRBJ2-7, with TRBD1 matching over 8 bases. The CDR3 totals 16 residues. The V segment lost 2 bases and the J segment 3 bases; nucleotides outside the gene matches: 10. Germline V lookup: CDR1 SGHRS, CDR2 YFSETQ. The CDR3 bases are TGCGCCAGCAGCTTTCTTCCGGGACAGGCCGTCTACGAGCAGTACTTC. It encodes CASSFLPGQAVYEQYF.

The chain uses TRBV5-5 and TRBJ2-7; 8 bases line up with TRBD2. The length of the CDR3 is 15 residues. With V trimmed by 4 bases and J by 1 base, 7 bases remained unmatched. Germline assignment: CDR1 SGHKS and CDR2 YYEKEE (reference sequence). The CDR3 region is CASSVVLAGSYEQYF. In DNA form, the CDR3 reads TGTGCCAGCAGCGTCGTGTTAGCGGGATCCTACGAGCAGTACTTC.

The chain employs TRBV5-1 and TRBJ2-2; D uncertain. Germline V lookup: CDR1 SGHRS, CDR2 YFSETQ. The CDR3 totals 15 residues. V was shortened by 0 bases and J by 6 bases, with 12 bases between the two germline ends. CDR3 nucleotide sequence: TGCGCCAGCAGCTTGGTTGCTAATTCGGCCGGGGAGCTGTTTTTT. Its translation: CASSLVANSAGELFF.

The chain recombines TRBV27 with TRBJ2-3, with unresolved D. CDR3 length: 13 residues. From germline, CDR1 is MNHEY and CDR2 SMNVEV (reference sequence). Trimming left V 5 bases short and J 6 bases short, with 12 bases between. Written as DNA, the CDR3 is TGTGCCAGCAGTCTTGTCGGTAGGGATACGCAGTATTTT. It yields the protein CASSLVGRDTQYF.

The rearrangement links TRBV4-3 to TRBJ2-2; D gene uncertain. The CDR3 contains 14 residues. The germline V gene encodes CDR1 LGHNA and CDR2 YSLEER. V lost 2 bases, J lost 7 bases, and 11 bases lay in between. The CDR3 nucleotides read TGCGCCAGCAGCCAATCTAGTATTGTCGGGGAGCTGTTTTTT. This sequence encodes CASSQSSIVGELFF.

This clone occurred a few times. CDR3 nucleotide sequence: TGTGCCACCTCCTGGAACACTGAAGCTTTCTTT. Protein product: CATSWNTEAFF. V usage is TRBV27 and J usage is TRBJ1-1; D unresolved. Germline lookup yields CDR1 MNHEY and CDR2 SMNVEV (reference sequence). Trimming shortened V by 10 bases and J by 1 base, and 7 bases separated the two germline ends. CDR3 length: 11 residues.

V usage is TRBV2 and J usage is TRBJ1-1; D ambiguous. The CDR3 loop spans 12 amino acids. CDR1 and CDR2 from the germline V gene are SNHLY and FYNNEI. The CDR3 DNA follows: TGTGCGGGGAGAGTAGGGAACACTGAAGCTTTCTTT. Protein sequence: CAGRVGNTEAFF.

There are a few counts of this clone. The rearrangement links TRBV29-1 to TRBJ1-1; a weak D match, TRBD1 (5 bases). Per the germline V gene, CDR1 is SQVTM and CDR2 is ANQGSEA. Deletions cut 3 bases from V and 1 base from J, with 6 bases between. CDR3 length equals 12 residues. In DNA, the CDR3 is TGCAGCGTTGAGGGACCGAACACTGAAGCTTTCTTT. Translation: CSVEGPNTEAFF. The full variable domain, with the rest looked up from reference TRBV29-1 and TRBJ1-1, is SAVISQKPSRDICQRGTSLTIQCQVDSQVTMMFWYRQQPGQSLTLIATANQGSEATYESGFVIDKFPISRPNLTFSTLTVSNMSPEDSSIYLCSVEGPNTEAFFGQGTRLTVV.

The chain's CDR3 is CASSLDRGDEQFF. Here the CDR3 DNA reads TGCGCCAGCAGCTTGGATAGGGGGGATGAGCAGTTCTTC. V usage is TRBV5-1 and J usage is TRBJ2-1, with D perhaps assigned TRBD1 or TRBD2 (6 bases each). The length of the CDR3 is 13 residues. Germline V gene sequence: CDR1 SGHRS, CDR2 YFSETQ. V was clipped by 0 bases and J by 8 bases, with 9 bases between them. Based on the CDR3 plus reference TRBV5-1 and TRBJ2-1, the full variable domain is KAGVTQTPRYLIKTRGQQVTLSCSPISGHRSVSWYQQTPGQGLQFLFEYFSETQRNKGNFPGRFSGRQFSNSRSEMNVSTLELGDSALYLCASSLDRGDEQFFGPGTRLTVL.

V is TRBV5-1 and J is TRBJ2-7; TRBD2 matches at 11 bases. Germline CDR1 and CDR2: SGHRS and YFSETQ. J was trimmed by 2 bases and V by 4 bases; bases with no gene match: 8. The CDR3 is made up of 16 amino acids. The CDR3 coding sequence is TGCGCCAGCAGCCTCCGTACTAGCGGGAGCGCCTACGAGCAGTACTTC. It specifies CASSLRTSGSAYEQYF.

The V gene is TRBV5-4, the J gene TRBJ2-5, with 10 bases fitting TRBD1. With 6 bases clipped from V and 3 bases from J, the junction kept 11 bases outside the gene matches. This CDR3 comprises 16 residues. The germline V gene encodes CDR1 SGHNT and CDR2 YYREEE (reference sequence). CDR3 amino acids: CASTPFGTGAEETQYF. As DNA, the CDR3 is TGTGCCAGCACCCCATTCGGGACAGGGGCAGAAGAGACCCAGTACTTC.

The rearrangement joins TRBV30 to TRBJ2-7; TRBD2 agrees at 8 bases. The germline CDR1 and CDR2 sequences are GTSNPN and SVGIG (reference sequence). The CDR3 covers 14 residues. Unmatched junction bases numbered 10, after V lost 3 bases and J lost 6 bases. The CDR3 sequence: CAWSGSGSGVEQYF. Here the CDR3 DNA reads TGTGCCTGGAGCGGAAGCGGGAGTGGTGTCGAGCAGTACTTC.

V gene TRBV6-5 combines with J gene TRBJ1-1; 12 nucleotides agree with TRBD1. Germline values: CDR1 MNHEY, CDR2 SVGAGI. V gave up 6 bases and J gave up 12 bases; unmatched junction bases: 14. The CDR3 length is 15 residues. The CDR3 sequence: CASRSSGTGGLVTFF. CDR3 nucleotides: TGTGCCAGCAGGTCTTCCGGGACAGGGGGCTTGGTAACTTTCTTT.

The chain has TRBV28 and TRBJ2-7, with D possibly being TRBD1 (5 bases). Germline values: CDR1 MDHEN, CDR2 SYDVKM. The ends were cut back, 10 bases at V and 6 bases at J, with 16 bases in the middle. The CDR3 contains 12 residues. CDR3 sequence: CATRRGSGEQYF. The CDR3 DNA reads TGTGCCACACGAAGGGGTTCGGGCGAGCAGTACTTC.